The present T cell receptor (beta chain) was sequenced within a study of blood T cell repertoires in COVID-19 (dated by TCRdb to 2020 to 2022). Study-level background: Samples covering the acute and convalescent phases of COVID-19 were provided by collaborators in the United States, Italy and Spain. The samples were drawn from two sources: the first 160 participants of the ongoing ImmuneRACE study, and about 1,300 subjects contributed by 6 global collaborators. Deeply sampled blood TCRbeta repertoires from subjects exposed to, actively infected with, or recovered from COVID-19 were included in the dataset. A de-identified subject ID, COVID-19 status, age in years and sex were almost always included in the sample metadata. The prospective study material was composed of cDNA or gDNA derived from T cells, B-cell-depleted T cells, or PBMCs. The repertoires were made available in a free public database intended to serve as a resource for research on the immune response to SARS-CoV-2. HLA class I and class II types, where available, came from metadata supplied by the sample provider rather than from assay-based typing.

The full study reports these points: How much clinical and demographic metadata was included differed by source and by participant, and the metadata was provided uncurated.

The count of this clone is one. It lacks a known antigen. No base quality values were provided; no much bigger clone lies one nucleotide off. CDR1 and CDR2 were assigned from the germline V gene as LGHNA and YNFKEQ. The junction shows trimming of 5 bases on V and 2 bases on J, and the gene matches do not reach 17 bases of it. Measured from the cysteine to the phenylalanine, the CDR3 is 18 residues long. This entry keeps only the CDR3 DNA: 54 bases, framed from base 1. TCRbeta CDR3 regions were amplified from genomic DNA by means of the immunoSEQ Assay, a bias-controlled multiplex PCR. For the original study's pipeline: Nucleated cell counts per sample were estimated from amplification of reference gene primers within the assay. To quantify the absolute abundance of each unique TCRbeta CDR3 rearrangement, sequence reads were collapsed and filtered. For each sample, productive Simpson clonality was calculated as the square root of Simpson's diversity index across productive rearrangements. Not all clones reach the TCRdb copy of this immuneACCESS table, which keeps in-frame sequences only. Checked studies attribute under half of the gap to unresolved V genes and leave the rest unexplained. Clone size and V and J calls were adopted from that table, with D and trimming inferred from the DNA. The sample table shows nearly 350,000 clones, and about 89% are seen once. The leading ten clones occupy 6% to 7% of the sample.

At one collaborating source in Seattle, patients were enrolled during active infection and were followed longitudinally through the course of disease. Collaborating institutions collected whole blood in K2EDTA tubes following their own protocols. For TCRbeta analysis, collaborators shipped samples in one of three forms: frozen whole blood, isolated PBMCs, or DNA extracted from either of those sample types. Sequencing was performed on peripheral blood. This chain is built from TRBV4-2 and TRBJ2-7, with 8 junctional bases fitting TRBD2. This TCR derives from a woman aged 50 to 60 with COVID-19, enrolled during active disease. CDR3 sequence: CASSRGLAGDPRTYEQYF. The bases read TGTGCCAGCAGCAGAGGTCTAGCGGGCGACCCGAGGACCTACGAGCAGTACTTC.